This T cell receptor (beta chain) came from a study of blood T cell repertoires in COVID-19. Some clones are missing from TCRdb's copy, which holds only in-frame ones; the method was immunoSEQ multiplex PCR. The sample lists 200,000 to 250,000 clones; 80% to 90% were seen once. All enrollees were roughly 18 to 89 years old and from roughly 22 US areas. Cohorts were assigned according to the clinical history that participants reported. Per germline, CDR1 ENHRY and CDR2 SYGVKD. The CDR3 is made up of 15 amino acids. With V trimmed by 5 bases and J by 6 bases, 4 bases remained unmatched. Source material: PBMCs or T cells enriched from blood (not recorded which). The chain couples TRBV10-3 to TRBJ2-1, with TRBD2 matching over 13 bases. This clonotype was sampled from a woman in her twenties or thirties who had been exposed to COVID-19. As DNA, the CDR3 is TGTGCCATCAGTCCCGGGACTAGCGGGATCAATGAGCAGTTCTTC. Its translation is CAISPGTSGINEQFF.